One sample yielded the 15 T cell receptor beta chains listed below, sequenced in a study of blood T cells in healthy people across ages. A second PCR of about 6 to 11 cycles used a sample-barcoded 5' primer and a J-beta primer mix. TCRdb reanalysed the 5' RACE reads using MiXCR and keeps one entry per CDR3 protein. The table has around 1,000,000 distinct CDR3 sequences, roughly two fifths seen once. Sequencing was done on a sample of blood. These receptors all stem from a man aged 18 to 30 in good health.

The chain recombines TRBV5-1 with TRBJ2-1, with 7 bases matching TRBD1. Germline CDR1 reads SGHRS; CDR2 reads YFSETQ. V was pared by 4 bases and J by 6 bases, with 7 bases of the junction left unmatched. There are 14 residues in the CDR3. CDR3 bases: TGCGCCAGCAGCGTAAACACAGGGGCCAATGAGCAGTTCTTC. Protein: CASSVNTGANEQFF.

The V call is TRBV12-3 or TRBV12-4, the J call TRBJ2-1, with a possible D match to TRBD1 (5 bases). This CDR3 has 16 amino acids. V was shortened by 0 bases and J by 1 base, with 10 bases between the two germline ends. CDR3 coding DNA: TGTGCCAGCAGTTTAGCTTGGGGCCGGTCCTACAATGAGCAGTTCTTC. It encodes CASSLAWGRSYNEQFF.

This clonotype was seen a few times. This chain joins TRBV20-1 and TRBJ1-1; D unclear. Germline-derived CDR1 and CDR2 are DFQATT and SNEGSKA (reference sequence). The CDR3 covers 15 residues. The V and J ends lost 0 bases and 0 bases respectively, with 11 bases between them. CDR3: CSARDSPEMNTEAFF. CDR3 sequence (DNA): TGCAGTGCTAGAGATTCGCCGGAGATGAACACTGAAGCTTTCTTT.

In this sample, this clonotype turned up a few times. V gene TRBV4-2 combines with J gene TRBJ1-5; D unclear. Germline CDR1 reads LGHNA; CDR2 reads YNFKEQ. Trimming took off 1 base at V and 2 bases at J, with 9 bases between the two ends. This CDR3 contains 15 residues. The DNA of the CDR3 is TGTGCCAGCAGCCAAGCCGAGAGTCGCAATCAGCCCCAGCATTTT. Translated, it gives CASSQAESRNQPQHF.

A note on this clonotype: A junction end diverges from the germline sequence, so it may reflect a read error. The chain couples TRBV12-3 or TRBV12-4 to TRBJ1-2, with a tentative D call TRBD1 (6 bases). The CDR3 is 15 amino acids. In DNA, the CDR3 is TGTGTCAGCAGTCCTAGGGGGGGCCGAGGCTACGGCTACACCTTC. This sequence encodes CVSSPRGGRGYGYTF.

The rearrangement uses TRBV20-1 and TRBJ1-1; D gene ambiguous. The CDR3 is 14 residues long. Germline-derived CDR1 and CDR2 are DFQATT and SNEGSKA (reference sequence). V was pared by 1 base and J by 0 bases, with 9 bases between. The CDR3 DNA sequence: TGCAGTGCTAGAGGTGGCAGTTTGAACACTGAAGCTTTCTTT. This encodes CSARGGSLNTEAFF.

The chain couples TRBV4-1 to TRBJ1-6; D unresolved. Trimming pared 0 bases from V and 9 bases from J, leaving 12 bases between. This CDR3 spans 15 amino acids. Germline V gives CDR1 MGHRA, CDR2 YSYEKL. The CDR3 protein is CASSQEERVFSPLHF. CDR3 coding DNA: TGCGCCAGCAGCCAAGAGGAAAGGGTTTTTTCACCCCTCCACTTT.

This chain joins TRBV20-1 and TRBJ2-1; TRBD1 matches at 8 bases. The end of the DNA is better explained by TRBJ2-7, so the J call may be wrong. Germline-derived CDR1 and CDR2 are DFQATT and SNEGSKA (reference sequence). The CDR3 contains 15 residues. The chain's CDR3 is CSARGGTGGYNEQYF. The CDR3 nucleotides read TGCAGTGCTAGGGGCGGGACAGGAGGCTACAATGAGCAGTACTTC.

The chain links TRBV2 to TRBJ2-5; the D gene is possibly TRBD1 (5 bases). The CDR3 runs 12 residues. Trimming took 7 bases from V and 11 from J, leaving 17 bases between them. Germline-derived CDR1 and CDR2 are SNHLY and FYNNEI. The CDR3 coding sequence is TGTGCCAGCATATTAGACAGTCATGAGCAGTACTTC. This sequence encodes CASILDSHEQYF.

This clonotype was found a few times. The gene calls are TRBV7-9 and TRBJ1-1, with 8 nucleotides matching TRBD1. The germline gives CDR1 SEHNR, CDR2 FQNEAQ (reference sequence). The CDR3 has 14 amino acids. After removal of 8 bases from V and 4 bases from J, the junction contained 9 bases not matched to a gene. The CDR3 is CASSRETGVTEAFF. Written as DNA, the CDR3 is TGTGCCAGCTCAAGGGAGACAGGGGTCACTGAAGCTTTCTTT.

This chain uses TRBV3-1 with TRBJ2-3; a possible D gene is TRBD2 (5 bases). Germline CDR1 is LGHDT and CDR2 is YNNKEL (reference sequence). Trimming pared 4 bases from V and 1 base from J, leaving 15 bases between. The CDR3 consists of 16 residues. The CDR3, as DNA: TGTGCCAGCAGCCTGCTACGGGGAGACCGCACAGATACGCAGTATTTT. Its protein is CASSLLRGDRTDTQYF.

This clonotype was picked up a small number of times. The rearrangement joins TRBV12-3 or TRBV12-4 to TRBJ2-5, with D possibly being TRBD1 or TRBD2 (6 bases each). The CDR3 is 15 residues long. The ends were cut back, 2 bases at V and 1 base at J, with 11 bases in the middle. CDR3 DNA sequence: TGTGCCAGCAGTTTATTAAGGGGGGTCCAAGAGACCCAGTACTTC. Residues: CASSLLRGVQETQYF.

V gene TRBV24-1 combines with J gene TRBJ2-1, with TRBD2 matching over 13 bases. V lost 3 bases to trimming and J lost 0 bases; unmatched junction nucleotides: 10. The CDR3 runs 20 residues. Looked up from germline, CDR1 is KGHDR and CDR2 is SFDVKD. CDR3 loop: CATSDPWGTSGASSYNEQFF. CDR3 coding DNA: TGTGCCACCAGTGATCCTTGGGGGACTAGCGGGGCAAGCTCCTACAATGAGCAGTTCTTC.

This chain joins TRBV5-1 and TRBJ2-6; TRBD1 might be the D (5 bases). The V end lost 2 bases, the J end lost 2 bases, and 17 bases lay between the germline ends. The CDR3 extends over 18 amino acids. Per germline, CDR1 SGHRS and CDR2 YFSETQ. The CDR3 sequence is CASSFSYRQGTGANVLTF. The CDR3 region has the DNA TGCGCCAGCAGCTTTTCGTATAGGCAGGGAACTGGGGCCAACGTCCTGACTTTC.

V gene TRBV7-6 combines with J gene TRBJ2-1; TRBD1 might be the D (5 bases). Judging by the DNA end, TRBJ2-7 fits better; the J call may be wrong. This CDR3 comprises 14 residues. Germline V gene data show CDR1 as SGHVS and CDR2 as FNYEAQ. CDR3 residues: CASSLTASYNEQYF. CDR3 DNA sequence: TGTGCCAGCAGCTTGACAGCATCCTACAATGAGCAGTACTTC.